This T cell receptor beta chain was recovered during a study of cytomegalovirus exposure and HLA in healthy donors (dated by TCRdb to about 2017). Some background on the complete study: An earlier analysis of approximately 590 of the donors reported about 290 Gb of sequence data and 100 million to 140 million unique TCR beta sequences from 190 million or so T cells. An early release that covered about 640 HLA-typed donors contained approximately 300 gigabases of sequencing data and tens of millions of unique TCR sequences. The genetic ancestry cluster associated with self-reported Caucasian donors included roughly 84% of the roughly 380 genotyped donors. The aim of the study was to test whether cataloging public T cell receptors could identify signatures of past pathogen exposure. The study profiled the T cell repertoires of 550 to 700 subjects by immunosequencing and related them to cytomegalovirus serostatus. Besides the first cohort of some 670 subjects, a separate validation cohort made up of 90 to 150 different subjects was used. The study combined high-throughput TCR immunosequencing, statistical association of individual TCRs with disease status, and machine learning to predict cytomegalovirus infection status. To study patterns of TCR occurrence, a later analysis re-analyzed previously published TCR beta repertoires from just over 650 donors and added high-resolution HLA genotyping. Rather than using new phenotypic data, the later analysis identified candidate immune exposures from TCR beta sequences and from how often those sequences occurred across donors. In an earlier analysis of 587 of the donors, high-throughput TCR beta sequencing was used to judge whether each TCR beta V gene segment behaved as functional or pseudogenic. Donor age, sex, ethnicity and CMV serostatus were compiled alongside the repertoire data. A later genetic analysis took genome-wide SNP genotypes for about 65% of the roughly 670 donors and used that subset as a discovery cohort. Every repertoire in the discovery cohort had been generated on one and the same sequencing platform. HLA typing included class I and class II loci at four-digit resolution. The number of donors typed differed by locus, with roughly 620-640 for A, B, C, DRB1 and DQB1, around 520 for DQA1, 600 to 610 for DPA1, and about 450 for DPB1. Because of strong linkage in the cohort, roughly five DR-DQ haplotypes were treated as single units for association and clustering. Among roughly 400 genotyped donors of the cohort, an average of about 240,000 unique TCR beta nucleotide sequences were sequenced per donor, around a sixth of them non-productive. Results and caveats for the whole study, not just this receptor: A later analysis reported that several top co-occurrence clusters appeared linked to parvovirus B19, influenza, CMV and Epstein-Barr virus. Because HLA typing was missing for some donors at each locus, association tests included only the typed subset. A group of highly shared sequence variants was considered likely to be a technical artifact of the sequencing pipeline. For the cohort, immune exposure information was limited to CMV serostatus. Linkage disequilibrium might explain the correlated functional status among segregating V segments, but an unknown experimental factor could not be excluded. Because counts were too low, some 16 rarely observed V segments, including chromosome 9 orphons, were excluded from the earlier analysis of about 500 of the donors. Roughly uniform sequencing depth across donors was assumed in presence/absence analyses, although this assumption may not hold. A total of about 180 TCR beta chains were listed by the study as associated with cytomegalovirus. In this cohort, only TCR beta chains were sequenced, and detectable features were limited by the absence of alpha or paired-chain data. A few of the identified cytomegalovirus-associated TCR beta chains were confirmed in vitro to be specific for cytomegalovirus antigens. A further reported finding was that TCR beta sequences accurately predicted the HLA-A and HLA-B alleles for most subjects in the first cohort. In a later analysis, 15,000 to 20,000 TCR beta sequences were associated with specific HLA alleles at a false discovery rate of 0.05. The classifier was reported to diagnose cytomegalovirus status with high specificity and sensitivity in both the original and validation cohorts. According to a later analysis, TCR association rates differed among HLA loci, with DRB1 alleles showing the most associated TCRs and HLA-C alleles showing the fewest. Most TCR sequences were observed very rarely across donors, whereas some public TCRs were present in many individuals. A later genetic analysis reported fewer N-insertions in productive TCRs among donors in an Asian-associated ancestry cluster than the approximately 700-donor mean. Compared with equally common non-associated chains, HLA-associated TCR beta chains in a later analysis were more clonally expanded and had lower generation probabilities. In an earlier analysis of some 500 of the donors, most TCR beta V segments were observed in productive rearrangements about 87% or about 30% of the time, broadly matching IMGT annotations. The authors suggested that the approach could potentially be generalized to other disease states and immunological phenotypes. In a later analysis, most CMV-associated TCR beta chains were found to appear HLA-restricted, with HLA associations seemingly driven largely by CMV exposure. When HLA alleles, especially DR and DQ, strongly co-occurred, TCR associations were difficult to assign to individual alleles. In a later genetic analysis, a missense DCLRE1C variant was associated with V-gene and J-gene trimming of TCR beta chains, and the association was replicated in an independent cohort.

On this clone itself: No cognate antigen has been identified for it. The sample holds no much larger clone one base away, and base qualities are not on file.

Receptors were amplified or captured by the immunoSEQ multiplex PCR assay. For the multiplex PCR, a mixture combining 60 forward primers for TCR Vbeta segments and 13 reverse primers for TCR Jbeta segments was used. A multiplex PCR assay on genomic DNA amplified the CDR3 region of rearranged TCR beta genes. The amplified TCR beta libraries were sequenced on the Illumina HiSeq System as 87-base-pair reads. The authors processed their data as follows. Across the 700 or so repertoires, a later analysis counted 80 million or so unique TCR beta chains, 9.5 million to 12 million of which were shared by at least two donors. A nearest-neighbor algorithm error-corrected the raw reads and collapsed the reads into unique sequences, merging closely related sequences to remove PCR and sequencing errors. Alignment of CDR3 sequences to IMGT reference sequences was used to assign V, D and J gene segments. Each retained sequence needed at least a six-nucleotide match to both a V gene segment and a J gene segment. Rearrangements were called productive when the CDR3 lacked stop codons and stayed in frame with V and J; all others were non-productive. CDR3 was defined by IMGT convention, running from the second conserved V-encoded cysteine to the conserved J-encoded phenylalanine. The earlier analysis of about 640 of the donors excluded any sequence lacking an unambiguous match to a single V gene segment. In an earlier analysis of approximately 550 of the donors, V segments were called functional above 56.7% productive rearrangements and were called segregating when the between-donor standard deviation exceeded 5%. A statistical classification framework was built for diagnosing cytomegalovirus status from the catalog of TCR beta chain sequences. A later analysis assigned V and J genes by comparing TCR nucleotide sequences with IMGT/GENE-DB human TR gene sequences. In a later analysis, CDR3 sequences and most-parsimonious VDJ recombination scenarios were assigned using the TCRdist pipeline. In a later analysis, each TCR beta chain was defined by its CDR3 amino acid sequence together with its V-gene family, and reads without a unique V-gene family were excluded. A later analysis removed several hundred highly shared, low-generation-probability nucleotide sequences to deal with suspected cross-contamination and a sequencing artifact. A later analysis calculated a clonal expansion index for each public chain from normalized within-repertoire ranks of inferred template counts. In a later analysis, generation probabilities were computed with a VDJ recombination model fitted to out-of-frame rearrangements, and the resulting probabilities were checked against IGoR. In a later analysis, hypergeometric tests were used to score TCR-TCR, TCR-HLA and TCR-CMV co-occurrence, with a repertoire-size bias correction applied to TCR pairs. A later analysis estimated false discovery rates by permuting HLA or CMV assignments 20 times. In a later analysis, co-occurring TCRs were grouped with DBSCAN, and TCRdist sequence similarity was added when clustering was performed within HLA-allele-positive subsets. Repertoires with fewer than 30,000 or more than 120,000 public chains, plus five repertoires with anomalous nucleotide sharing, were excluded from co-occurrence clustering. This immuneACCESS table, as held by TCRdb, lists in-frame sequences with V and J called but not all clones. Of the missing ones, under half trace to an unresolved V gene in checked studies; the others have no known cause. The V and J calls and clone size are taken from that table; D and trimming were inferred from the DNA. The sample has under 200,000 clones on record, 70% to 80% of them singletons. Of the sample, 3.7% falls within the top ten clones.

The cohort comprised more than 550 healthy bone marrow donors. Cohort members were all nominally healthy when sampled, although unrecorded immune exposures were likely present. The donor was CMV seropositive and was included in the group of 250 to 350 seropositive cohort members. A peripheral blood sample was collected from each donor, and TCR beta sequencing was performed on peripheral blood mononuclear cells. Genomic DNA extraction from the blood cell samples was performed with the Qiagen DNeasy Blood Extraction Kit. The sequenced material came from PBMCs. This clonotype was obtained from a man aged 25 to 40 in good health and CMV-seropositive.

The nucleotide sequence reads as follows: TGTGCCAGCAGTTTATATTCGGGTGGGCAGCCCCAGCATTTT. This codes for CASSLYSGGQPQHF. Recombination linked TRBV28 to TRBJ1-5; the D gene cannot be named for sure. From the germline V gene, CDR1 is MDHEN and CDR2 is SYDVKM. V loses 1 base of germline sequence and J loses 7 bases, and the interval between the two ends is 11 bases. There are 14 amino acids in the CDR3, from cysteine to phenylalanine inclusive. CDR3 DNA only is kept here, 42 bases in frame from base 1.